Presented here are 3 T cell receptor beta chains from one specimen sequenced in a study of technical replicates of blood from a handful of donors. Generated by immunoSEQ multiplex PCR, the TCRdb table keeps only in-frame clones and is missing some. The profile covers some 57,000 clones, with less than 98% appearing a single time and 0.19% taken by the ten largest. The material sequenced was T cells isolated from PBMCs. These receptors came from a human donor in good health.

The chain links TRBV5-5 to TRBJ1-2; D is ambiguous. Deletions cut 0 bases from V and 3 bases from J, with 12 bases between. This CDR3 has 15 residues. Germline assignment: CDR1 SGHKS and CDR2 YYEKEE (reference sequence). CDR3 DNA: TGTGCCAGCAGCTTGGCGCCCAGGACTGACTATGGCTACACCTTC. It specifies CASSLAPRTDYGYTF.

This sequence joins TRBV5-4 and TRBJ1-1, with TRBD1 as a possible D gene (6 bases). CDR1 and CDR2 (germline): SGHNT, YYREEE (reference sequence). The length of the CDR3 is 14 residues. With 0 bases removed from V and 8 bases from J, the gap between germline ends came to 14 bases. CDR3 coding DNA: TGTGCCAGCAGCTTGGAACAGGGCCACCGAGAAGCTTTCTTT. Its protein product is CASSLEQGHREAFF.

The chain employs TRBV9 and TRBJ1-2; D is ambiguous. The germline V gene encodes CDR1 SGDLS and CDR2 YYNGEE. The CDR3 has 13 amino acids. Trimming pared 0 bases from V and 1 base from J, leaving 4 bases between. CDR3 nucleotide sequence: TGTGCCAGCAGCGTAGGCGATAACTATGGCTACACCTTC. It specifies CASSVGDNYGYTF.